These T cell receptor beta chains were read from a single sample in a study of a mutant IDH1 vaccine in newly diagnosed glioma. The method was immunoSEQ multiplex PCR; TCRdb's version includes in-frame clones alone and lacks a portion of them. This table holds roughly 48,000 clones, 75% to 85% found once. These receptors lack a known antigen. Here the sequenced sample was PBMCs, taken from a glioma patient whose treatment included an IDH1 peptide vaccine. Receptors were obtained from a man between 40 and 49 years old with glioma. Each CDR3 is given with its conserved first and last residue. A D gene is named only where the DNA matches it firmly. Clone size appears in some rows only: once, few, many, or a class for an expanded clone.

J gene: TRBJ1-1; V gene: TRBV6-6; clone size: -; CDR3 length: 15; D gene: TRBD1; CDR3 DNA: TGTGCCAGCCTTACGGACAGGGCTATGAACACTGAAGCTTTCTTT; CDR3 protein: CASLTDRAMNTEAFF
J gene: TRBJ2-2; V gene: TRBV7-9; clone size: -; CDR3 length: 12; D gene: -; CDR3 DNA: TGTGCCAGCAGTTCGCACACCGGGGAGCTGTTTTTT; CDR3 protein: CASSSHTGELFF
J gene: TRBJ2-1; V gene: TRBV7-2; clone size: few; CDR3 length: 12; D gene: -; CDR3 DNA: TGTGCCAGCAGCGCGCTAGGTGGTGAGCAGTTCTTC; CDR3 protein: CASSALGGEQFF
J gene: TRBJ2-7; V gene: TRBV7-2; clone size: -; CDR3 length: 13; D gene: -; CDR3 DNA: TGTGCCAGCAGCGCTAGATTATTCTACGAGCAGTACTTC; CDR3 protein: CASSARLFYEQYF
J gene: TRBJ1-4; V gene: TRBV5-1; clone size: -; CDR3 length: 14; D gene: TRBD1; CDR3 DNA: TGCGCCAGCAGATTGGGACAGGAGGGTGAAAAACTGTTTTTT; CDR3 protein: CASRLGQEGEKLFF
J gene: TRBJ1-3; V gene: TRBV4-1; clone size: -; CDR3 length: 18; D gene: -; CDR3 DNA: TGCGCCAGCAGCCAAGAAGTTCGGGGAAGGGGATCTGGAAACACCATATATTTT; CDR3 protein: CASSQEVRGRGSGNTIYF
J gene: TRBJ2-5; V gene: TRBV7-2; clone size: -; CDR3 length: 17; D gene: TRBD2; CDR3 DNA: TGTGCCAGCAGCCACCGGACTAGCGGGAACAGGAGGGAGACCCAGTACTTC; CDR3 protein: CASSHRTSGNRRETQYF
J gene: TRBJ2-3; V gene: TRBV14; clone size: few; CDR3 length: 17; D gene: -; CDR3 DNA: TGTGCCAGCAGCCTACCTCTCCGGCAGACCCAAATTTATACGCAGTATTTT; CDR3 protein: CASSLPLRQTQIYTQYF
J gene: TRBJ2-3; V gene: TRBV5-5; clone size: -; CDR3 length: 11; D gene: -; CDR3 DNA: TGTGCCAGCAGCTTCGACAGCGCGCAGTATTTT; CDR3 protein: CASSFDSAQYF
J gene: TRBJ1-2; V gene: TRBV4-1; clone size: -; CDR3 length: 16; D gene: -; CDR3 DNA: TGCGCCAGCAGCCAAGATTGGCACAAAGAAAGGGATGGCTACACCTTC; CDR3 protein: CASSQDWHKERDGYTF
J gene: TRBJ2-3; V gene: TRBV14; clone size: -; CDR3 length: 17; D gene: TRBD1; CDR3 DNA: TGTGCCAGCAGCCTCAGAACAGGGGGTGGAAGCACAGATACGCAGTATTTT; CDR3 protein: CASSLRTGGGSTDTQYF
J gene: TRBJ1-1; V gene: TRBV27; clone size: -; CDR3 length: 15; D gene: -; CDR3 DNA: TGTGCCAGCAGTTTCGGGGGGCCGGCGAACACTGAAGCTTTCTTT; CDR3 protein: CASSFGGPANTEAFF
J gene: TRBJ1-2; V gene: TRBV25-1; clone size: few; CDR3 length: 15; D gene: -; CDR3 DNA: TGTGCCAGCAGTGGCCAACAGGGAGTAAGTTATGGCTACACCTTC; CDR3 protein: CASSGQQGVSYGYTF
J gene: TRBJ1-4; V gene: TRBV5-1; clone size: -; CDR3 length: 18; D gene: TRBD1; CDR3 DNA: TGCGCCAGCAGCCCCTCCACTTCTCCGGGACAGGGGAGGGAAAAACTGTTTTTT; CDR3 protein: CASSPSTSPGQGREKLFF
J gene: TRBJ1-2; V gene: TRBV27; clone size: -; CDR3 length: 13; D gene: TRBD1; CDR3 DNA: TGTGCCAGCAGTTTAGGGACAGGGGACGGCTACACCTTC; CDR3 protein: CASSLGTGDGYTF
J gene: TRBJ2-7; V gene: TRBV6-5; clone size: -; CDR3 length: 14; D gene: TRBD2; CDR3 DNA: TGTGCCAGCAGTCAAGCGGGAGGGCCTTACGAGCAGTACTTC; CDR3 protein: CASSQAGGPYEQYF
J gene: TRBJ2-5; V gene: TRBV18; clone size: once; CDR3 length: 15; D gene: TRBD2; CDR3 DNA: TGTGCCAGCTCCCCGGGACTAGCGGGCAAAGAGACCCAGTACTTC; CDR3 protein: CASSPGLAGKETQYF
J gene: TRBJ2-7; V gene: TRBV6-1; clone size: -; CDR3 length: 13; D gene: -; CDR3 DNA: TGTGCCAGCACAAATCTCGTATCCTACGAGCAGTACTTC; CDR3 protein: CASTNLVSYEQYF
J gene: TRBJ2-7; V gene: TRBV27; clone size: -; CDR3 length: 18; D gene: TRBD2; CDR3 DNA: TGTGCCAGCAGTTTTGGGCTAGCGGGAGATCATCGCCCCCAGGAGCAGTACTTC; CDR3 protein: CASSFGLAGDHRPQEQYF
J gene: TRBJ2-2; V gene: TRBV7-6; clone size: -; CDR3 length: 12; D gene: -; CDR3 DNA: TGTGCCAGCAGTCGACCGGCCGGGGAGCTGTTTTTT; CDR3 protein: CASSRPAGELFF
J gene: TRBJ2-1; V gene: TRBV11-3; clone size: -; CDR3 length: 15; D gene: -; CDR3 DNA: TGTGCCAGCAGCTTAATTCAGGGGAGCTACAATGAGCAGTTCTTC; CDR3 protein: CASSLIQGSYNEQFF
J gene: TRBJ2-1; V gene: TRBV11-2; clone size: -; CDR3 length: 15; D gene: TRBD1; CDR3 DNA: TGTGCCAGCAGCGCCGGGACAGGGTCCTACAATGAGCAGTTCTTC; CDR3 protein: CASSAGTGSYNEQFF
J gene: TRBJ2-1; V gene: TRBV5-5; clone size: -; CDR3 length: 16; D gene: TRBD2; CDR3 DNA: TGTGCCAGCAGCTTCTCACTAGCGGAGGGATACAATGAGCAGTTCTTC; CDR3 protein: CASSFSLAEGYNEQFF
J gene: TRBJ2-5; V gene: TRBV5-6; clone size: -; CDR3 length: 16; D gene: TRBD2; CDR3 DNA: TGTGCCAGCAGCTTGAGGTGGCGGGAGCTTTTAGAGACCCAGTACTTC; CDR3 protein: CASSLRWRELLETQYF
J gene: TRBJ2-3; V gene: TRBV5-1; clone size: -; CDR3 length: 14; D gene: TRBD2; CDR3 DNA: TGCGCCAGCAGCGACCGACTAGCGGGAGTTACGCAGTATTTT; CDR3 protein: CASSDRLAGVTQYF
J gene: TRBJ2-2; V gene: TRBV28; clone size: -; CDR3 length: 16; D gene: TRBD1; CDR3 DNA: TGTGCCAGCAGCTTCCGGGACAGGGGTAACACCGGGGAGCTGTTTTTT; CDR3 protein: CASSFRDRGNTGELFF
J gene: TRBJ2-2; V gene: TRBV29-1; clone size: few; CDR3 length: 14; D gene: TRBD2; CDR3 DNA: TGCAGCGCACGAACTAGCGGGCTTACCGGGGAGCTGTTTTTT; CDR3 protein: CSARTSGLTGELFF
J gene: TRBJ1-4; V gene: TRBV28; clone size: -; CDR3 length: 17; D gene: -; CDR3 DNA: TGTGCCAGCAGTTCGGAGAGGGTCTCATTAACTAATGAAAAACTGTTTTTT; CDR3 protein: CASSSERVSLTNEKLFF
J gene: TRBJ2-7; V gene: TRBV13; clone size: medium-sized; CDR3 length: 15; D gene: TRBD2; CDR3 DNA: TGTGCCAGCAGCTTATGGGGACTAAGGACCTACGAGCAGTACTTC; CDR3 protein: CASSLWGLRTYEQYF
J gene: TRBJ1-1; V gene: TRBV7-9; clone size: -; CDR3 length: 17; D gene: -; CDR3 DNA: TGTGCCAGCAGCTTAGTAGGCAGGGCCGGTATGAACACTGAAGCTTTCTTT; CDR3 protein: CASSLVGRAGMNTEAFF
J gene: TRBJ2-5; V gene: TRBV7-8; clone size: -; CDR3 length: 14; D gene: -; CDR3 DNA: TGTGCCAGCAGCCAACGGTCGTCGGGGGAGACCCAGTACTTC; CDR3 protein: CASSQRSSGETQYF
J gene: TRBJ1-5; V gene: TRBV6-1; clone size: -; CDR3 length: 16; D gene: TRBD1; CDR3 DNA: TGTGCCAGCAGTGTTAGACAGGGACGTCGTGATCAGCCCCAGCATTTT; CDR3 protein: CASSVRQGRRDQPQHF
J gene: TRBJ1-1; V gene: TRBV9; clone size: -; CDR3 length: 15; D gene: -; CDR3 DNA: TGTGCCAGCACCCCGACCCATCTAGTGAACACTGAAGCTTTCTTT; CDR3 protein: CASTPTHLVNTEAFF
J gene: TRBJ2-2; V gene: TRBV19; clone size: -; CDR3 length: 18; D gene: -; CDR3 DNA: TGTGCCAGTAGCTATCCATCGGGGCTCAAGCCCCGCGCCGGGGAGCTGTTTTTT; CDR3 protein: CASSYPSGLKPRAGELFF
J gene: TRBJ2-3; V gene: TRBV19; clone size: -; CDR3 length: 16; D gene: -; CDR3 DNA: TGTGCCAGTAGTATAGGGGGAGCGGCCTGGGAAGATACGCAGTATTTT; CDR3 protein: CASSIGGAAWEDTQYF
J gene: TRBJ2-1; V gene: TRBV19; clone size: -; CDR3 length: 17; D gene: TRBD2; CDR3 DNA: TGTGCCAGTAGTATCGCCCCAGGGGCGGGAGGGAGGAATGAGCAGTTCTTC; CDR3 protein: CASSIAPGAGGRNEQFF
J gene: TRBJ2-7; V gene: TRBV19; clone size: -; CDR3 length: 15; D gene: -; CDR3 DNA: TGTGCCAGTAGTATGGGTTTCGGCAGACGGTACGAGCAGTACTTC; CDR3 protein: CASSMGFGRRYEQYF
J gene: TRBJ1-6; V gene: TRBV5-1; clone size: -; CDR3 length: 12; D gene: -; CDR3 DNA: TGCGCCAGCAGCTTTGGGAATTCACCCCTCCACTTT; CDR3 protein: CASSFGNSPLHF
J gene: TRBJ2-1; V gene: TRBV6-1; clone size: -; CDR3 length: 15; D gene: -; CDR3 DNA: TGTGCCAGCAGTGAAGGGGCTGGCTCCTACAATGAGCAGTTCTTC; CDR3 protein: CASSEGAGSYNEQFF
J gene: TRBJ1-5; V gene: TRBV12-5; clone size: few; CDR3 length: 18; D gene: -; CDR3 DNA: TGTGCTAGTGGTTTGGCACAATACACAGGTGATAAAAATCAGCCCCAGCATTTT; CDR3 protein: CASGLAQYTGDKNQPQHF
J gene: TRBJ2-3; V gene: TRBV9; clone size: -; CDR3 length: 16; D gene: TRBD1; CDR3 DNA: TGTGCCAGCAGCCCCTGGACAGGCTCGAGTCGGGATACGCAGTATTTT; CDR3 protein: CASSPWTGSSRDTQYF